The next 28 T cell receptor beta chains were all read from a single sample in a study of blood T cell repertoires in COVID-19. Profiling relied on immunoSEQ multiplex PCR, and the TCRdb table lists in-frame clones only, not all of them. Of about 270,000 clones in the sample, around nine tenths were seen once. The specimen sequenced was peripheral blood. These receptors were obtained from a man in his forties with active or convalescent COVID-19.

The chain links TRBV6-5 to TRBJ1-3; TRBD1 might be the D (5 bases). V lost 5 bases and J 2 bases, leaving 10 bases between the germline ends. Germline assignment: CDR1 MNHEY and CDR2 SVGAGI. The length of the CDR3 is 14 residues. CDR3: CASSTRDAGNTIYF. CDR3 bases: TGTGCCAGCAGTACCAGGGATGCTGGAAACACCATATATTTT.

The J gene is TRBJ1-5, the V gene TRBV19; perhaps TRBD1 as D (6 bases). V was cut by 3 bases and J by 4 bases, with 7 bases left in between. The CDR3 contains 13 residues. The germline V gene encodes CDR1 LNHDA and CDR2 SQIVND (reference sequence). The CDR3 loop is CASSITGNQPQHF. CDR3 nucleotides: TGTGCCAGTAGTATCACAGGGAATCAGCCCCAGCATTTT. The full variable domain, its missing parts supplied by reference TRBV19 and TRBJ1-5, is DGGITQSPKYLFRKEGQNVTLSCEQNLNHDAMYWYRQDPGQGLRLIYYSQIVNDFQKGDIAEGYSVSREKKESFPLTVTSAQKNPTAFYLCASSITGNQPQHFGDGTRLSIL.

In DNA, the CDR3 is TGTGCCAGTAGTATGGGGATGGCGGGGAATCGTCGGAATGAGCAGTTCTTC. Amino acid sequence: CASSMGMAGNRRNEQFF. This chain links TRBV19 with TRBJ2-1; D possibly corresponds to TRBD2 (6 bases). Looked up from germline, CDR1 is LNHDA and CDR2 is SQIVND (reference sequence). There are 17 residues in the CDR3. The V end was cut by 3 bases, the J end by 7 bases, with 22 bases between. The complete variable domain, with remaining parts taken from reference TRBV19 and TRBJ2-1, reads DGGITQSPKYLFRKEGQNVTLSCEQNLNHDAMYWYRQDPGQGLRLIYYSQIVNDFQKGDIAEGYSVSREKKESFPLTVTSAQKNPTAFYLCASSMGMAGNRRNEQFFGPGTRLTVL.

A single count supports this clone. The chain links TRBV5-4 to TRBJ1-2; 7 bases agree with TRBD1. The V segment lost 0 bases and the J segment 8 bases; nucleotides outside the gene matches: 10. This CDR3 spans 15 amino acids. Germline CDR1 reads SGHNT; CDR2 reads YYREEE (reference sequence). CDR3: CASSLVGTDVVGYTF. Here the CDR3 DNA reads TGTGCCAGCAGCTTGGTTGGGACAGACGTTGTAGGCTACACCTTC.

This clone was counted a single time. This chain links TRBV11-1 with TRBJ2-7; TRBD1 matches at 7 bases. Germline V gives CDR1 SGHAT, CDR2 FQDESV (reference sequence). Germline trimming cut 3 bases from V and 0 bases from J; bases unmatched to any gene: 2. This CDR3 comprises 14 residues. The CDR3 reads CASSFRDSSYEQYF. As DNA, the CDR3 is TGTGCCAGCAGCTTCCGGGACAGCTCCTACGAGCAGTACTTC.

This clone was counted once. The V call is TRBV5-8, the J call TRBJ1-1, with D possibly matching TRBD1 (6 bases). Germline CDR1 reads SGHTS; CDR2 reads YDEGEE. V dropped 0 bases and J dropped 4 bases, with 10 bases sitting between them. This CDR3 region has 14 residues. The CDR3 nucleotides are TGTGCCAGCAGCTTGGTACAGGGCGGCACTGAAGCTTTCTTT. It yields the protein CASSLVQGGTEAFF. The full variable domain, completed using reference TRBV5-8 and TRBJ1-1, is EAGVTQSPTHLIKTRGQQATLRCSPISGHTSVYWYQQALGLGLQFLLWYDEGEERNRGNFPPRFSGRQFPNYSSELNVNALELEDSALYLCASSLVQGGTEAFFGQGTRLTVV.

The chain employs TRBV25-1 and TRBJ2-7; D perhaps matches TRBD1 (6 bases). The CDR3 spans 13 residues. Trimming pared 6 bases from V and 7 bases from J, leaving 16 bases between. The V gene's germline CDR1 is MGHDK and CDR2 SYGVNS. This chain's CDR3 is CASSFNTDREQYF. The CDR3 DNA reads TGTGCCAGCAGCTTCAATACGGACAGAGAGCAGTACTTC.

V usage is TRBV6-5 and J usage is TRBJ2-2; 8 bases agree with TRBD2. Germline CDR1 is MNHEY and CDR2 is SVGAGI. The CDR3 consists of 14 residues. The V gene end was trimmed by 11 bases and the J gene end by 3 bases; junction bases not matched to a gene: 8. CDR3 in DNA: TGTGCCTCCCGAGCGGGAGATTACACCGGGGAGCTGTTTTTT. As protein: CASRAGDYTGELFF.

This clone has only one observation. CDR3 nucleotide sequence: TGCGCCAGCAGCCAAGATTTGAGTTACGAGCAGTACTTC. Encoded protein: CASSQDLSYEQYF. The V gene is TRBV4-1, the J gene TRBJ2-7; D not resolved. V lost 0 bases, J lost 4 bases, and 7 bases lay in between. There are 13 residues in the CDR3. CDR1 and CDR2 from the germline V gene are MGHRA and YSYEKL.

This clone showed up just once. V usage is TRBV27 and J usage is TRBJ2-2; 7 nucleotides line up with TRBD1. Unmatched junction bases numbered 4, after V lost 6 bases and J lost 0 bases. The length of the CDR3 is 15 residues. CDR1 is MNHEY and CDR2 is SMNVEV in the germline V gene (reference sequence). The CDR3 reads CASSHGTANTGELFF. The CDR3 nucleotides read TGTGCCAGCAGCCATGGGACAGCGAACACCGGGGAGCTGTTTTTT.

The chain joins TRBV4-1 to TRBJ1-2; TRBD1 is a possible D gene (5 bases). Trimming took 5 bases from V and 3 from J, leaving 19 bases between them. Germline CDR1 reads MGHRA; CDR2 reads YSYEKL. This CDR3 is built from 16 residues. CDR3 sequence (DNA): TGCGCCAGCAGCGTCGAGGTCGCAGGGTCAGACTATGGCTACACCTTC. It is translated as CASSVEVAGSDYGYTF.

J is TRBJ2-3 and V is TRBV19; 7 bases are shared with TRBD2. The germline V gene has CDR1 LNHDA and CDR2 SQIVND (reference sequence). Trimming cost V 1 base and J 2 bases; bases outside gene matches: 6. This CDR3 comprises 16 residues. CDR3 sequence reads: CASSIVSGVHTDTQYF. The CDR3 DNA sequence: TGTGCCAGTAGTATAGTGAGCGGGGTCCACACAGATACGCAGTATTTT. Variable domain in full (rest from reference TRBV19 and TRBJ2-3): DGGITQSPKYLFRKEGQNVTLSCEQNLNHDAMYWYRQDPGQGLRLIYYSQIVNDFQKGDIAEGYSVSREKKESFPLTVTSAQKNPTAFYLCASSIVSGVHTDTQYFGPGTRLTVL.

The chain joins TRBV14 to TRBJ1-2; the D gene is possibly TRBD1 (6 bases). Germline V gene data show CDR1 as SGHDN and CDR2 as FVKESK. The V gene lost 3 bases and the J gene lost 1 base, with 12 bases spanning the gap. The CDR3 extends over 15 amino acids. The DNA for the CDR3 is TGTGCCAGCAGCCAGCGCAGGGGTTTTAACTATGGCTACACCTTC. Translation gives CASSQRRGFNYGYTF.

V and J are TRBV5-1 and TRBJ1-1, with 8 bases aligning to TRBD1. V shed 4 bases and J 4 bases; nucleotides not matched to a gene: 15. CDR1 is SGHRS, CDR2 YFSETQ, per germline. CDR3 length equals 17 residues. In DNA form, the CDR3 reads TGCGCCAGCAGCCCATTTACAGGGGGTAGCCTTATCACTGAAGCTTTCTTT. Its protein product is CASSPFTGGSLITEAFF.

The J gene is TRBJ2-3, the V gene TRBV6-5; 12 bases match TRBD1. Germline loops: CDR1 MNHEY, CDR2 SVGAGI. J lost 5 bases, V lost 4 bases, and 1 base had no gene match. CDR3 length: 14 amino acids. The CDR3, as DNA: TGTGCCAGCAGTTGGGACAGGGGGCAAGATACGCAGTATTTT. This translates into CASSWDRGQDTQYF.

This chain uses TRBV28 with TRBJ1-4, with a tentative D call TRBD1 (5 bases). Trimming shortened V by 5 bases and J by 6 bases, and 19 bases separated the two germline ends. CDR3 length equals 16 residues. The V gene's germline CDR1 is MDHEN and CDR2 SYDVKM. Here the CDR3 reads CASSHLRVRTYEKLFF. The CDR3 DNA follows: TGTGCCAGCAGTCATCTCCGTGTCAGGACATATGAAAAACTGTTTTTT. The variable domain in full, with the rest retrieved from reference TRBV28 and TRBJ1-4, is DVKVTQSSRYLVKRTGEKVFLECVQDMDHENMFWYRQDPGLGLRLIYFSYDVKMKEKGDIPEGYSVSREKKERFSLILESASTNQTSMYLCASSHLRVRTYEKLFFGSGTQLSVL.

The chain combines TRBV11-3 with TRBJ2-3, with TRBD1 identical over 7 bases. CDR3 length: 16 residues. Germline V gene lookup returns CDR1 SGHNT and CDR2 YENEEA. The V gene end was trimmed by 1 base and the J gene end by 7 bases; junction bases not matched to a gene: 11. The DNA for the CDR3 is TGTGCCAGCAGCTTAGGTTTTGGACAGGACCTGAATACGCAGTATTTT. Protein: CASSLGFGQDLNTQYF. Using reference TRBV11-3 and TRBJ2-3 for the parts outside the CDR3, the full variable domain is EAGVVQSPRYKIIEKKQPVAFWCNPISGHNTLYWYLQNLGQGPELLIRYENEEAVDDSQLPKDRFSAERLKGVDSTLKIQPAELGDSAVYLCASSLGFGQDLNTQYFGPGTRLTVL.

On this clone itself: Different DNA sequences within this sample yield the same CDR3. The rearrangement uses TRBV20-1 and TRBJ1-1; D is perhaps TRBD1 (5 bases). The germline gives CDR1 DFQATT, CDR2 SNEGSKA (reference sequence). The CDR3 has 11 amino acids. V was pared by 5 bases and J by 8 bases, with 12 bases between. The CDR3 reads CSASSGHEAFF. For the CDR3, the DNA is TGCAGTGCTTCCTCAGGACACGAAGCTTTCTTT.

The chain uses TRBV25-1 and TRBJ2-5; TRBD2 matches 11 bases. J gave up 5 bases and V 2 bases, and 10 bases lay outside the gene matches. This CDR3 region has 17 residues. Germline V gives CDR1 MGHDK, CDR2 SYGVNS. The CDR3 region has the DNA TGTGCCAGCAGTGAACCCACGTTAGCGGGAGGGGGGGAGACCCAGTACTTC. Residues: CASSEPTLAGGGETQYF.

The rearrangement uses TRBV29-1 and TRBJ2-2; 7 bases are a match to TRBD1. From germline, CDR1 is SQVTM and CDR2 ANQGSEA. The CDR3 loop spans 14 amino acids. The J segment lost 1 base and the V segment lost 7 bases, leaving 6 bases of the junction unmatched. The CDR3 DNA sequence: TGCAGCGGCCGGGACAGCGGGAACACCGGGGAGCTGTTTTTT. It translates to CSGRDSGNTGELFF.

This clone was detected a few times. The chain employs TRBV19 and TRBJ2-1; 10 positions agree with TRBD2. Germline loops: CDR1 LNHDA, CDR2 SQIVND (reference sequence). CDR3 length: 14 residues. V lost 8 bases to trimming and J lost 9 bases; unmatched junction nucleotides: 10. The CDR3 region has the DNA TGTGCCAGTGGGGGGTCGCTAGCGGGAGTTGAGCAGTTCTTC. Its translation: CASGGSLAGVEQFF.

The rearrangement links TRBV7-9 to TRBJ2-3; 7 bases line up with TRBD2. The J segment lost 2 bases and the V segment lost 7 bases, leaving 15 bases of the junction unmatched. The CDR3 consists of 17 residues. Germline V gives CDR1 SEHNR, CDR2 FQNEAQ (reference sequence). CDR3 amino acids: CASKREGLAAYTDTQYF. The CDR3 nucleotides are TGTGCCAGCAAGAGGGAGGGGCTAGCGGCCTACACAGATACGCAGTATTTT.

The chain recombines TRBV10-1 with TRBJ1-1; 7 positions agree with TRBD1. Germline lookup yields CDR1 WNHNN and CDR2 SYGVQD (reference sequence). V gave up 1 base and J gave up 6 bases; unmatched junction bases: 2. The CDR3 length is 13 residues. CDR3 region: CASSELGGSEAFF. The CDR3 region has the DNA TGCGCCAGCAGTGAGTTAGGGGGCTCTGAAGCTTTCTTT.

This chain joins TRBV7-9 and TRBJ2-7, with D perhaps matching TRBD1 (6 bases). Germline values: CDR1 SEHNR, CDR2 FQNEAQ (reference sequence). V was cut by 6 bases and J by 7 bases, with 22 bases left in between. The CDR3 totals 15 residues. The CDR3 nucleotides read TGTGCCAGCAGTCAACCCGGGACAAGCCTCTCTGAGCAGTACTTC. This codes for CASSQPGTSLSEQYF.

For the CDR3, the DNA is TGTGCCAGCAGCTTGCTTGGGACAGGGAGTAGTGGCTACACCTTC. Its protein product is CASSLLGTGSSGYTF. This chain joins TRBV5-8 and TRBJ1-2; 9 nucleotides line up with TRBD1. Germline V gene sequence: CDR1 SGHTS, CDR2 YDEGEE. CDR3 length: 15 amino acids. The ends lost 1 base at V and 7 bases at J; junction bases unmatched: 8.

The V gene is TRBV9, the J gene TRBJ2-4, with 10 bases lining up with TRBD1. V shed 0 bases and J 3 bases; nucleotides not matched to a gene: 0. The germline CDR1 and CDR2 sequences are SGDLS and YYNGEE. This CDR3 region has 15 residues. The CDR3 coding sequence is TGTGCCAGCAGCGTAGGGACAGGGGGCAAAAACATTCAGTACTTC. Its protein product is CASSVGTGGKNIQYF.

The chain combines TRBV6-1 with TRBJ1-3; maybe TRBD1 (5 bases). The V end lost 1 base, the J end lost 4 bases, and 11 bases lay between the germline ends. The CDR3 runs to 15 residues. CDR1 and CDR2 from the germline V gene are MNHNS and SASEGT. DNA for the CDR3: TGTGCCAGCAGTGAAGTTTCAGGGCCGGGAAACACCATATATTTT. Encoded protein: CASSEVSGPGNTIYF.

This clone has only a few counts. CDR3 residues: CASSYGVGAGEETQYF. CDR3 nucleotide sequence: TGTGCCAGCAGTTACGGGGTTGGAGCGGGGGAAGAGACCCAGTACTTC. V gene TRBV6-5 combines with J gene TRBJ2-5, with 8 nucleotides matching TRBD2. Per the germline V gene, CDR1 is MNHEY and CDR2 is SVGAGI. The CDR3 is 16 residues long. The J segment lost 3 bases and the V segment lost 2 bases, leaving 8 bases of the junction unmatched.